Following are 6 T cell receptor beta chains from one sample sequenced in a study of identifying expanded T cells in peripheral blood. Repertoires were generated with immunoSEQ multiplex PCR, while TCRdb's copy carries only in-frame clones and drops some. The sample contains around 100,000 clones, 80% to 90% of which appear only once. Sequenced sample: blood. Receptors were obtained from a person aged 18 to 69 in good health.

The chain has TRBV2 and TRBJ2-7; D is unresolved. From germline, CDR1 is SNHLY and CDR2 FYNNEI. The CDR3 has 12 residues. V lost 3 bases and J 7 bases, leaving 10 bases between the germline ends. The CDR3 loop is CASSDPRWEQYF. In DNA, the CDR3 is TGTGCCAGCAGTGACCCCCGGTGGGAGCAGTACTTC.

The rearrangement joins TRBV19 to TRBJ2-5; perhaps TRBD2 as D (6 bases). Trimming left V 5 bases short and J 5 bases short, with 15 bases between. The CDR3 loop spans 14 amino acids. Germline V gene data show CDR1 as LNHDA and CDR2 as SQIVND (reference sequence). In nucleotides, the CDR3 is TGTGCCAGTAGTGTCAATAGGGCGGGGGAGACCCAGTACTTC. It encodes CASSVNRAGETQYF.

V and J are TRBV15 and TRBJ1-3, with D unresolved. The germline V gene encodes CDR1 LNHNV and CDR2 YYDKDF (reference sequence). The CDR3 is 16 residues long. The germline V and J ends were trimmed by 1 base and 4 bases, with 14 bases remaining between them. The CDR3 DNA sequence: TGTGCCACCAGCAGAGGAAGGGCCCGAACCGGAAACACCATATATTTT. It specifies CATSRGRARTGNTIYF.

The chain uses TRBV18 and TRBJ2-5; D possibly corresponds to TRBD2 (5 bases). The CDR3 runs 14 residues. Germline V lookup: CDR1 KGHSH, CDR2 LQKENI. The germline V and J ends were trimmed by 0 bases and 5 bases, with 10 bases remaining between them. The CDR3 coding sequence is TGTGCCAGCTCACCACCGAGAGGGAAGGAGACCCAGTACTTC. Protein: CASSPPRGKETQYF. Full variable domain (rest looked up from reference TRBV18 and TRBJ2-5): NAGVMQNPRHLVRRRGQEARLRCSPMKGHSHVYWYRQLPEEGLKFMVYLQKENIIDESGMPKERFSAEFPKEGPSILRIQQVVRGDSAAYFCASSPPRGKETQYFGPGTRLLVL.

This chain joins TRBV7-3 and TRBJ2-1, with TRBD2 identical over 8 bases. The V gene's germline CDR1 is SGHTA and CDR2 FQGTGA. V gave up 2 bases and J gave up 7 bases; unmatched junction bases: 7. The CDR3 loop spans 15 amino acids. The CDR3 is CASSLGSGGPNEQFF. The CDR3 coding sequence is TGTGCCAGCAGCTTAGGTTCGGGAGGGCCGAATGAGCAGTTCTTC.

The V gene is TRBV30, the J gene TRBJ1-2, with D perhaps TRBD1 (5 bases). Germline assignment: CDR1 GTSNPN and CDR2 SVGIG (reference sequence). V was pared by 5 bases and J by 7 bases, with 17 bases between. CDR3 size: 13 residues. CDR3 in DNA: TGTGCCTGGGGGCGGTCGGGGGTATTTGGCTACACCTTC. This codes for CAWGRSGVFGYTF.